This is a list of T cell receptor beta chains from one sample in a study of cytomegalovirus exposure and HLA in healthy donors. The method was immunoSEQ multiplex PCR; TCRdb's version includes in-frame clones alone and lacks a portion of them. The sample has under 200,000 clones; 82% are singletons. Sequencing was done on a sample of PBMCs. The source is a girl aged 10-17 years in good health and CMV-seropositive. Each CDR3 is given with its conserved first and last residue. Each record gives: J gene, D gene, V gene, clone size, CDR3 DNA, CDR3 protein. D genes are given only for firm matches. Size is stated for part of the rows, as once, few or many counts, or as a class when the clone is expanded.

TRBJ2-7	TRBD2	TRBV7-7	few	TGTGCTAGCAGCGCCCAGACTAGCGAGACCTACGAGCAGTACTTC	CASSAQTSETYEQYF
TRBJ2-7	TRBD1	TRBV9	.	TGTGCCAGCAGCCGGGACAGCTTCAGCGAGCAGTACTTC	CASSRDSFSEQYF
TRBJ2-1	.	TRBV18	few	TGTGCCAGCTCCGGACAGACCTACAATGAGCAGTTCTTC	CASSGQTYNEQFF
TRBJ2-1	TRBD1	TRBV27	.	TGTGCCAGCAGTTACCGGACAGGGATCAATGAGCAGTTCTTC	CASSYRTGINEQFF
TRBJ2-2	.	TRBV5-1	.	TGCGCCAGCAGCACAGGACTACAGAACACCGGGGAGCTGTTTTTT	CASSTGLQNTGELFF
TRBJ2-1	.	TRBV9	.	TGTGCCAGCAGCGGCGGCCGGCTCAACTACAATGAGCAGTTCTTC	CASSGGRLNYNEQFF
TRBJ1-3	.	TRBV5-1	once	TGCGCCAGCAGCCTGCAGGGAATTGGAGCTGGAAACACCATATATTTT	CASSLQGIGAGNTIYF
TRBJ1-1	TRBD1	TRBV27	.	TGTGCCAGCAGTTTAGGGCAGGGGGCTTACACTGAAGCTTTCTTT	CASSLGQGAYTEAFF
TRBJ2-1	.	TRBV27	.	TGTGCCAGCAGTTTAACTGCTAACCCCTACAATGAGCAGTTCTTC	CASSLTANPYNEQFF
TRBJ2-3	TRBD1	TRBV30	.	TGTGCCTGGAGCACGAGGGACAGAATAGGTGATACGCAGTATTTT	CAWSTRDRIGDTQYF
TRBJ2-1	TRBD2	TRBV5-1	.	TGCGCCAGCACACCGACTAGCGCCGGTCGGAATGAGCAGTTCTTC	CASTPTSAGRNEQFF
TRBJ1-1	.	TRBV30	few	TGTGCCTGGAGGAGCCGGTCGAACACTGAAGCTTTCTTT	CAWRSRSNTEAFF
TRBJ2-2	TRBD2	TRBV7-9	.	TGTGCCAGCAGCTTAGTAGCGGGAGACAGGACCGGGGAGCTGTTTTTT	CASSLVAGDRTGELFF
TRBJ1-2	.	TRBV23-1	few	TGCGCCAGCAGGCGTCGAAATGGCTACACCTTC	CASRRRNGYTF
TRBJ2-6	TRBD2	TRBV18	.	TGTGCCAGCATCCTGGGGGGGGACCCCGGGGCCAACGTCCTGACTTTC	CASILGGDPGANVLTF
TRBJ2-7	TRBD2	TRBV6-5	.	TGTGCCAGCAGTTACTTGGGGGGGGGCGAGCAGTACTTC	CASSYLGGGEQYF
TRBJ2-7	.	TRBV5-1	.	TGCGCCAGCAGCGGGGGCCGGGGAGGGTCCTACGAGCAGTACTTC	CASSGGRGGSYEQYF
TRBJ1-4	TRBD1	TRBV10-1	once	TGCGCCAGCAGTGACCGGACAGGGGAAGGATATGAAAAACTGTTTTTT	CASSDRTGEGYEKLFF
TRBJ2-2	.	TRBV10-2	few	TGCGCCAGCGGAGGGGACCACGTACTATCCACCGGGGAGCTGTTTTTT	CASGGDHVLSTGELFF
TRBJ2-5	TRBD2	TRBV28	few	TGTGCCAGCAGCACCCCTTTTATCAGACTAGCGGGCACACAAGAGACCCAGTACTTC	CASSTPFIRLAGTQETQYF
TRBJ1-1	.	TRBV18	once	TGTGCCAGCTCCAACCCACACGGGGGCACTGAAGCTTTCTTT	CASSNPHGGTEAFF
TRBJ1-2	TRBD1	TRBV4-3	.	TGCGCCAGCAGCCCCGGGGACAGGCTTAACTATGGCTACACCTTC	CASSPGDRLNYGYTF
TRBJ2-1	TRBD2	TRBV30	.	TGTGCCTGGAGTGTACTTGGGTGGGCTAGCGGGAGGGGCTACAATGAGCAGTTCTTC	CAWSVLGWASGRGYNEQFF
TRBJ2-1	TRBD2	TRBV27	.	TGTGCCAGCAGTTTCCGCGGGACTAGCGGGAATGAGCAGTTCTTC	CASSFRGTSGNEQFF
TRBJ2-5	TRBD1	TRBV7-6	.	TGTGCCAGCAGCCCATACTGGACAGGCCAAGAGACCCAGTACTTC	CASSPYWTGQETQYF
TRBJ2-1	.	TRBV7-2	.	TGTGCCAGCAGCTTAGGCCGCAAGAGCTCCTACAATGAGCAGTTCTTC	CASSLGRKSSYNEQFF
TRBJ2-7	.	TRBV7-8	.	TGTGCCAGCAGAATTACGCTAGCGCGAGACGAGCAGTACTTC	CASRITLARDEQYF
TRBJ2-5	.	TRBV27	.	TGTGCCAGCAGTTTATCTCAGTTTCCCCAAGAGACCCAGTACTTC	CASSLSQFPQETQYF
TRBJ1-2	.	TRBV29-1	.	TGCAGCGTCCGCACGCCAGACTATGGCTACACCTTC	CSVRTPDYGYTF
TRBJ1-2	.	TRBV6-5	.	TGTGCCAGCACCACAACCGGGGGTAACTATGGCTACACCTTC	CASTTTGGNYGYTF
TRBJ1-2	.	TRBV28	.	TGTGCCAGCAGTTTAGAACGGACTAGAGGCTATGGCTACACCTTC	CASSLERTRGYGYTF
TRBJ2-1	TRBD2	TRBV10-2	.	TGCGCCAGCAGTGGACTAGCGGGGAGCTCCTACAATGAGCAGTTCTTC	CASSGLAGSSYNEQFF
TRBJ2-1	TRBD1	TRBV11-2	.	TGTGCCAGCAGCTTAGAACAGGGGTGGAATGAGCAGTTCTTC	CASSLEQGWNEQFF
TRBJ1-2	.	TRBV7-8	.	TGTGCCAGCAGCAACCCCGGGACAACTGTGGACTATGGCTACACCTTC	CASSNPGTTVDYGYTF
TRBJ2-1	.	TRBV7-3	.	TGTGCCAGCAGCTTACGGCAGGGCTACAATGAGCAGTTCTTC	CASSLRQGYNEQFF
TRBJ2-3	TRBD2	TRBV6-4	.	TGTGCCAGCAGTACGACTAGCGGAAGCACAGATACGCAGTATTTT	CASSTTSGSTDTQYF
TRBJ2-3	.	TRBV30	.	TGTGCCTGGAGGTTCGGCGGGAGCACAGATACGCAGTATTTT	CAWRFGGSTDTQYF
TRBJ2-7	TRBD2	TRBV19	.	TGTGCCACCCGCCCGGGCGGGAGGTCTTACGAGCAGTACTTC	CATRPGGRSYEQYF
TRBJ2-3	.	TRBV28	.	TGTGCCAGCAGTTTAAAGGACAGAGCAGATACGCAGTATTTT	CASSLKDRADTQYF
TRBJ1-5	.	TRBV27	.	TGTGCCAGCAGTTTACGAGACATGGGCAATCAGCCCCAGCATTTT	CASSLRDMGNQPQHF
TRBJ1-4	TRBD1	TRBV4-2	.	TGTGCCAGCAGCCCGTCCACAGGGGTGGGTGAAAAACTGTTTTTT	CASSPSTGVGEKLFF
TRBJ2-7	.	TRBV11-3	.	TGTGCCAGCAGCCGAGGACTTGCGGAGGCCGAGCAGTACTTC	CASSRGLAEAEQYF
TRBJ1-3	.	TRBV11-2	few	TGTGCCAGCAGCACACAGGGAGGAAACACCATATATTTT	CASSTQGGNTIYF